The table lists the clone carrying this T cell receptor beta chain with a few counts. Antigen: not known. Germline loops: CDR1 KGHDR, CDR2 SFDVKD. Trimming stripped 9 bases from V and 0 bases from J, with 22 bases between. This CDR3 is 18 amino acids long. This sample is drawn from a study of response to subunit inactivated influenza vaccine. TCRdb redid the calling of the RT-PCR reads with MiXCR, one entry per CDR3 protein. The sample shows about 500,000 distinct CDR3 sequences, 16% of them seen only once. General study results and limits: Each seasonal influenza vaccination, the authors suggested, recruits few new T cells.

The chain joins TRBV24-1 to TRBJ2-2, with D hard to call. This receptor was obtained from a man aged 45-69 years who received an inactivated influenza vaccine. Source: CD4+ T cells sorted from PBMCs, taken less than 25 months after vaccination. As DNA, the CDR3 is TGTGCCACCGGCACTATTCCGGCCGCCTCCGCGAACACCGGGGAGCTGTTTTTT. Translated: CATGTIPAASANTGELFF.